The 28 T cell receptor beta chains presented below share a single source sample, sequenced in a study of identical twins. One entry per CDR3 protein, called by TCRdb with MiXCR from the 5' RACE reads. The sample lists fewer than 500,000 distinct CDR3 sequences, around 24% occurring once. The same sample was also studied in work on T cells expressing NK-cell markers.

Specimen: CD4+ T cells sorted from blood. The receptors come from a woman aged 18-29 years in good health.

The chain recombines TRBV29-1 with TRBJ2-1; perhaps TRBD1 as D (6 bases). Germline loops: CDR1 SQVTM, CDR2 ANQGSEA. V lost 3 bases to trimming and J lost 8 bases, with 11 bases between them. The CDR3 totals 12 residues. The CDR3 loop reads CSVDSGDDEQFF. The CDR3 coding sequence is TGCAGCGTTGATTCAGGGGACGATGAGCAGTTCTTC.

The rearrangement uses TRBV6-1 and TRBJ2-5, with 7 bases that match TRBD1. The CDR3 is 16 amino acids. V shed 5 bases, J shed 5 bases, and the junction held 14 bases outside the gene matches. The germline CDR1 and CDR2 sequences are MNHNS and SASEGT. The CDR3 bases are TGTGCCAGCAGTCGGAGGACAGGCGTACCCCACGAGACCCAGTACTTC. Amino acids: CASSRRTGVPHETQYF.

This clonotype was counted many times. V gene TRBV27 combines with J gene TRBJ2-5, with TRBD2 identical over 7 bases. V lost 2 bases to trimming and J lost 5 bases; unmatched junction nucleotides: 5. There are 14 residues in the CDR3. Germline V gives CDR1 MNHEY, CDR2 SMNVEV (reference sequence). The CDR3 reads CASSLAGASETQYF. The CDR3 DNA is TGTGCCAGCAGTTTAGCGGGAGCTTCGGAGACCCAGTACTTC.

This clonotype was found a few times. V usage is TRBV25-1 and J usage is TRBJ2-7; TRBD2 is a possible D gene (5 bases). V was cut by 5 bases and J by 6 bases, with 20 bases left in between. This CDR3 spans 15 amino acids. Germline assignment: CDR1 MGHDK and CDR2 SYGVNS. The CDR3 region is CASSNTGKPASEQYF. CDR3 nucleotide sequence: TGTGCCAGCAGTAATACCGGGAAACCTGCTAGCGAGCAGTACTTC.

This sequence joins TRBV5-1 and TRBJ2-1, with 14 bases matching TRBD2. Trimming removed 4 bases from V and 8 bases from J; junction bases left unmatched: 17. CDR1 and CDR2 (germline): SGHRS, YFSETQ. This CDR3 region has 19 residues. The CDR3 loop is CASSRGTSGGGGPRDEQFF. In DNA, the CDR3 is TGCGCCAGCAGCCGCGGGACTAGCGGGGGAGGGGGCCCTAGAGATGAGCAGTTCTTC.

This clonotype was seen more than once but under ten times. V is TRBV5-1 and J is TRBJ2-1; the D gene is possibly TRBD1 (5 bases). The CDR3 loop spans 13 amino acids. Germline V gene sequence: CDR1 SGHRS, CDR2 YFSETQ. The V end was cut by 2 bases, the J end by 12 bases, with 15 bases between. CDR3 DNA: TGCGCCAGCAGCTTAGAGCTCCGAGACAGGCAGTTCTTC. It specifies CASSLELRDRQFF.

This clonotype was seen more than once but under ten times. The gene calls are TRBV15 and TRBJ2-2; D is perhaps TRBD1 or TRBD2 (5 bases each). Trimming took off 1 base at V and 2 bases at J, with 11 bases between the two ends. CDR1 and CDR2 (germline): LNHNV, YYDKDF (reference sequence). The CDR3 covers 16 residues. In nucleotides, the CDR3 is TGTGCCACCAGCAGAGCCGGGACCGCTAACACCGGGGAGCTGTTTTTT. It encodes CATSRAGTANTGELFF.

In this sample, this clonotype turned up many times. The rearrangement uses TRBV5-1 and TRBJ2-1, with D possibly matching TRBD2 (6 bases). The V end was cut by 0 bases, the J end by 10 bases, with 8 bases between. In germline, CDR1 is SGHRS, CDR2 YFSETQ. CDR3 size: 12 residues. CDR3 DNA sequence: TGCGCCAGCAGCTTGGTTGGGGGGGAGCAGTTCTTC. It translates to CASSLVGGEQFF.

The CDR3 loop reads CSAQGALFEKLFF. The CDR3 bases are TGCAGTGCTCAGGGGGCACTCTTTGAAAAACTGTTTTTT. The chain has TRBV20-1 and TRBJ1-4; 8 bases agree with TRBD1. Germline V gene sequence: CDR1 DFQATT, CDR2 SNEGSKA (reference sequence). CDR3 size: 13 residues. Trimming removed 5 bases from V and 7 bases from J; junction bases left unmatched: 6.

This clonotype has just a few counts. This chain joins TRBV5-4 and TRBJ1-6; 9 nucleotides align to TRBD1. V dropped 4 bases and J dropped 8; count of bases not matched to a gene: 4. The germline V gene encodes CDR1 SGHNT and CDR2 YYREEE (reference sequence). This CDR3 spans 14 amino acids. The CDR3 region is CASSADRGDSPLHF. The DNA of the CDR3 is TGTGCCAGCAGCGCGGACAGGGGAGATTCACCCCTCCACTTT.

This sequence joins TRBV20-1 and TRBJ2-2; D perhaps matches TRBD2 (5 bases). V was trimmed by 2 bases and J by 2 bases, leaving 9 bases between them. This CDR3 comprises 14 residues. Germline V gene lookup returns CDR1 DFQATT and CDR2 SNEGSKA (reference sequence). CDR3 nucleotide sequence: TGCAGTGCTAGACTAGCTCAAAACACCGGGGAGCTGTTTTTT. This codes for CSARLAQNTGELFF.

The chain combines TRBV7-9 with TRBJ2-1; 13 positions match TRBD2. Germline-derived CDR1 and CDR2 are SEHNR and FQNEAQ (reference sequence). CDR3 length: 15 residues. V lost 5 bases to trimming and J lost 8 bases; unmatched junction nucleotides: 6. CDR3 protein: CASSRTSGSLDEQFF. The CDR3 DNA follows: TGTGCCAGCAGCCGGACTAGCGGGAGTCTCGATGAGCAGTTCTTC. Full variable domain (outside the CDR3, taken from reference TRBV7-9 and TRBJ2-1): DTGVSQNPRHKITKRGQNVTFRCDPISEHNRLYWYRQTLGQGPEFLTYFQNEAQLEKSRLLSDRFSAERPKGSFSTLEIQRTEQGDSAMYLCASSRTSGSLDEQFFGPGTRLTVL.

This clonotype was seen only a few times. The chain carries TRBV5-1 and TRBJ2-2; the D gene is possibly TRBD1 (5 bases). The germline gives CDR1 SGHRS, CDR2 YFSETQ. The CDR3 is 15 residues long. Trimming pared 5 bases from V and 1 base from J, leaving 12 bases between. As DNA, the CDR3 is TGCGCCAGCAGATCCCCAGGACAGAACACCGGGGAGCTGTTTTTT. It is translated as CASRSPGQNTGELFF.

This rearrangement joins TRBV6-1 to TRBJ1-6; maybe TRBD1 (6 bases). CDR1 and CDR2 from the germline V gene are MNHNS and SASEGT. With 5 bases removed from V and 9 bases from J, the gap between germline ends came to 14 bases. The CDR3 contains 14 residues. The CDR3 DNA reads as TGTGCCAGCAGTCCTAGGGGGGGATCTTCACCCCTCCACTTT. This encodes CASSPRGGSSPLHF.

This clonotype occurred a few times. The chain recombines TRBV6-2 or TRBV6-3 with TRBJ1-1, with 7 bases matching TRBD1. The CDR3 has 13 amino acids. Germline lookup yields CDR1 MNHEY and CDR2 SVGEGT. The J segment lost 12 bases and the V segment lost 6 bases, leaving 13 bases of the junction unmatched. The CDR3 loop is CASSSRGGTVTFF. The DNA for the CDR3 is TGTGCCAGCAGCAGTAGAGGGGGCACGGTCACTTTCTTT.

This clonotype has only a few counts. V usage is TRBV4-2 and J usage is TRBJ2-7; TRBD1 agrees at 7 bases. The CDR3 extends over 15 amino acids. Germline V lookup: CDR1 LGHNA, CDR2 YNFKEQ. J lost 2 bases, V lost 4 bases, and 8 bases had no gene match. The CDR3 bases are TGTGCCAGCAGCCTCCTTGGGACAGAGACCTACGAGCAGTACTTC. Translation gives CASSLLGTETYEQYF.

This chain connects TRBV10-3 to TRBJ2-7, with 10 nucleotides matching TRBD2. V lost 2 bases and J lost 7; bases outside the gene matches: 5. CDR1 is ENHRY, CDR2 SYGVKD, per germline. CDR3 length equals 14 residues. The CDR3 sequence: CAISEGNSGREQYF. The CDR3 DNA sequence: TGTGCCATCAGTGAGGGGAATAGCGGGAGGGAGCAGTACTTC.

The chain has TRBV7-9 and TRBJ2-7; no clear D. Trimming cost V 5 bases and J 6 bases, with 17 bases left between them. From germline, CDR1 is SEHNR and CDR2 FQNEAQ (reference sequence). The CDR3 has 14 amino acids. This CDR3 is CASSRPGDPAEQYF. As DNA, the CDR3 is TGTGCCAGCAGCCGTCCAGGAGATCCGGCCGAGCAGTACTTC. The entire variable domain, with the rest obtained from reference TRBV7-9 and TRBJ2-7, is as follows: DTGVSQNPRHKITKRGQNVTFRCDPISEHNRLYWYRQTLGQGPEFLTYFQNEAQLEKSRLLSDRFSAERPKGSFSTLEIQRTEQGDSAMYLCASSRPGDPAEQYFGPGTRLTVT.

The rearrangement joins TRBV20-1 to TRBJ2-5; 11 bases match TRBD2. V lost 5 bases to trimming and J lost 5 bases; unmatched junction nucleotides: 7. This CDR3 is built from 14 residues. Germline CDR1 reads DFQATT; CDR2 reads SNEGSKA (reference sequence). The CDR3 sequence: CSALSTSGAETQYF. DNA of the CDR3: TGCAGTGCTCTTTCGACTAGCGGGGCCGAGACCCAGTACTTC.

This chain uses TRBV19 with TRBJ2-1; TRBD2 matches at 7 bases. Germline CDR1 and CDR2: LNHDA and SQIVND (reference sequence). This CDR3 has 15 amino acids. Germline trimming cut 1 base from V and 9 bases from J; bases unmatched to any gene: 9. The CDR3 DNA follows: TGTGCCAGTAGTATAGGAGGAGCGGGAAAGCTTGAGCAGTTCTTC. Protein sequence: CASSIGGAGKLEQFF.

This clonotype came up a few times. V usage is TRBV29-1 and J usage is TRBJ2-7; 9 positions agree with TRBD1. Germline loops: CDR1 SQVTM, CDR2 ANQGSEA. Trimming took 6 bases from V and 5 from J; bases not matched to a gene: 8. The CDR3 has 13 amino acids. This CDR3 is CSVKTGGINEQYF. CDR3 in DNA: TGCAGCGTAAAGACAGGGGGAATTAACGAGCAGTACTTC.

CDR3 bases: TGTGCCAGCAGCTTCCTGCGGACTACCTCGAGGGGCAATGAGCAGTTCTTC. Encoded protein: CASSFLRTTSRGNEQFF. This rearrangement joins TRBV14 to TRBJ2-1, with D perhaps matching TRBD2 (6 bases). CDR3 length: 17 residues. V lost 5 bases and J 6 bases, leaving 23 bases between the germline ends. Looked up from germline, CDR1 is SGHDN and CDR2 is FVKESK. The complete variable domain, with remaining parts taken from reference TRBV14 and TRBJ2-1, reads EAGVTQFPSHSVIEKGQTVTLRCDPISGHDNLYWYRRVMGKEIKFLLHFVKESKQDESGMPNNRFLAERTGGTYSTLKVQPAELEDSGVYFCASSFLRTTSRGNEQFFGPGTRLTVL.

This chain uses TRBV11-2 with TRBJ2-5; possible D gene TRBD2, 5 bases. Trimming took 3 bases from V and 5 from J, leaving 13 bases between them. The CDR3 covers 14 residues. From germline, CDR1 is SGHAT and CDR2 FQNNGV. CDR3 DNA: TGTGCCAGCAGCTTTCCGGGGATAGTGGAGACCCAGTACTTC. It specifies CASSFPGIVETQYF.

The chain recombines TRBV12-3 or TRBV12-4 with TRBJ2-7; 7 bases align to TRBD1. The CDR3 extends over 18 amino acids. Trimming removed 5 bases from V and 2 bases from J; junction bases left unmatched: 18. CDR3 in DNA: TGTGCCAGCAGTACGACAGGGACCTTTAGTCTGCTGACCTACGAGCAGTACTTC. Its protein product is CASSTTGTFSLLTYEQYF.

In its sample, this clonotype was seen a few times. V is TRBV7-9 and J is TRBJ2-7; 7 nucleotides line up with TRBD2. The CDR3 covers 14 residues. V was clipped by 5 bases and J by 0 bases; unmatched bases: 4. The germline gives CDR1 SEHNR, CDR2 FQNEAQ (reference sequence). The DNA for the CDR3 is TGTGCCAGCAGCCCGCGGGGGTTCTCCTACGAGCAGTACTTC. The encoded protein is CASSPRGFSYEQYF.

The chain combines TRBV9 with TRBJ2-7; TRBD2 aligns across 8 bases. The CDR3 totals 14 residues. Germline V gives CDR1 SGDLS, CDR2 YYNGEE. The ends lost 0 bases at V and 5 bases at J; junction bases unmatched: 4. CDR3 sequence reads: CASSVAGGLDEQYF. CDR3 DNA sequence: TGTGCCAGCAGCGTAGCGGGAGGGTTGGACGAGCAGTACTTC.

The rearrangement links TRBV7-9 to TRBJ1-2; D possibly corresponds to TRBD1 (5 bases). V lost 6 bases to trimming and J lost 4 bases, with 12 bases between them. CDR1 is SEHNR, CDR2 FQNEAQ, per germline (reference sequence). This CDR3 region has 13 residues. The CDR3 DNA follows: TGTGCCAGCAGGCCTGACAGCTCCTATGGCTACACCTTC. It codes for CASRPDSSYGYTF.

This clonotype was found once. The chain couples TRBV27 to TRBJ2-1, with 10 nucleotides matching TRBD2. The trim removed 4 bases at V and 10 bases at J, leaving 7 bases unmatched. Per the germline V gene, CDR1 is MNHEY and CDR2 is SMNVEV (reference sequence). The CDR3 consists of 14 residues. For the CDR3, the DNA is TGTGCCAGCAGTTGGAGCGGGAGGGGGCGCGAGCAGTTCTTC. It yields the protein CASSWSGRGREQFF.